The 23 T cell receptor beta chains below come from one sample, sequenced in a study of T cell repertoires in cytomegalovirus infection. These TCRs' antigens remain unknown. Using its own MiXCR run on the reads, TCRdb lists one record per CDR3 protein. The sample contains roughly 700,000 distinct CDR3 sequences, around 35% of which appear only once. Sequenced here: cultured PBMCs, sampled from culture after CMV antigen stimulation. The receptors shown here come from a human donor in good health (CMV status not recorded). Some clones in this sample may be carry-over from other donors' samples.

This clonotype was observed a single time. The rearrangement joins TRBV27 to TRBJ2-1, with TRBD2 matching over 8 bases. V was clipped by 1 base and J by 5 bases; unmatched bases: 7. Germline V lookup: CDR1 MNHEY, CDR2 SMNVEV (reference sequence). This CDR3 is 16 amino acids long. The CDR3 coding sequence is TGTGCCAGCAGTTTATTGCTTAGCGGGAACGACAATGAGCAGTTCTTC. Translating gives CASSLLLSGNDNEQFF.

This chain joins TRBV20-1 and TRBJ2-3, with D possibly matching TRBD1 (5 bases). The CDR3 spans 15 residues. V lost 0 bases and J lost 0, with 10 bases in between. CDR1 and CDR2 from the germline V gene are DFQATT and SNEGSKA (reference sequence). CDR3 coding DNA: TGCAGTGCTAGAGATTCCAGGGCTAGCACAGATACGCAGTATTTT. The encoded protein is CSARDSRASTDTQYF.

This clonotype was observed a few times. This chain joins TRBV7-9 and TRBJ2-7; TRBD1 or TRBD2 may be the D gene (5 bases each). V lost 5 bases, J lost 3 bases, and 17 bases lay in between. This CDR3 region has 15 residues. Looked up from germline, CDR1 is SEHNR and CDR2 is FQNEAQ (reference sequence). The CDR3 sequence is CASSIRDLNIYEQYF. Here the CDR3 DNA reads TGTGCCAGCAGCATCAGGGACCTAAACATCTACGAGCAGTACTTC.

The V and J genes are TRBV12-3 or TRBV12-4 and TRBJ2-1, with 9 positions matching TRBD2. Trimming cost V 3 bases and J 6 bases; bases outside gene matches: 12. CDR3 length equals 17 residues. CDR3 bases: TGTGCCAGCAGTTTTTTCAGGGGTGGCGGGAGGGGCAATGAGCAGTTCTTC. Its translation is CASSFFRGGGRGNEQFF.

This clonotype appeared many times. The gene calls are TRBV6-2 or TRBV6-3 and TRBJ2-1; a possible D gene is TRBD2 (7 bases). V was cut by 3 bases and J by 7 bases, with 19 bases left in between. Germline V gives CDR1 MNHEY, CDR2 SVGEGT. The CDR3 totals 16 residues. The CDR3 sequence is CASSYVPGGSGNEQFF. The CDR3 nucleotides read TGTGCCAGCAGTTATGTGCCGGGGGGCTCGGGGAATGAGCAGTTCTTC.

This clonotype has a handful of counts. The V call is TRBV19, the J call TRBJ1-1; 8 bases map to TRBD1. This CDR3 contains 16 residues. The germline V gene has CDR1 LNHDA and CDR2 SQIVND (reference sequence). Trimming cost V 4 bases and J 3 bases; bases outside gene matches: 10. In nucleotides, the CDR3 is TGTGCCAGTAGTACTAGGTGGGGACAGGAGGACACTGAAGCTTTCTTT. It yields the protein CASSTRWGQEDTEAFF.

This clonotype was seen more than once but under ten times. The chain joins TRBV11-2 to TRBJ2-1; 11 bases are a match to TRBD2. This CDR3 contains 15 residues. Germline assignment: CDR1 SGHAT and CDR2 FQNNGV. J was trimmed by 8 bases and V by 3 bases; bases with no gene match: 6. CDR3 in amino acids: CASSLLAGGVDEQFF. DNA of the CDR3: TGTGCCAGCAGCTTGCTAGCGGGAGGAGTAGATGAGCAGTTCTTC. The variable domain in full, completed from reference TRBV11-2 and TRBJ2-1, reads EAGVAQSPRYKIIEKRQSVAFWCNPISGHATLYWYQQILGQGPKLLIQFQNNGVVDDSQLPKDRFSAERLKGVDSTLKIQPAKLEDSAVYLCASSLLAGGVDEQFFGPGTRLTVL.

The sample holds a few counts of this clonotype. CDR3 amino acids: CASGLEGGGTRAYEQYF. The CDR3 bases are TGTGCTAGTGGTTTGGAGGGAGGGGGGACTCGGGCTTACGAGCAGTACTTC. This rearrangement joins TRBV12-5 to TRBJ2-7, with D perhaps TRBD2 (7 bases). The CDR3 runs 17 residues. Trimming pared 1 base from V and 4 bases from J, leaving 20 bases between. The germline CDR1 and CDR2 sequences are LGHNT and FRNRAP. The full variable domain, rest sourced from reference TRBV12-5 and TRBJ2-7, is DARVTQTPRHKVTEMGQEVTMRCQPILGHNTVFWYRQTMMQGLELLAYFRNRAPLDDSGMPKDRFSAEMPDATLATLKIQPSEPRDSAVYFCASGLEGGGTRAYEQYFGPGTRLTVT.

This clonotype has ten or more counts. The CDR3 coding sequence is TGTGCCAGCAGCCGATCTGCGGCTAATGAAAAACTGTTTTTT. As protein: CASSRSAANEKLFF. This rearrangement joins TRBV7-2 to TRBJ1-4; the D is unclear. Trimming took 5 bases from V and 3 from J, leaving 10 bases between them. CDR3 size: 14 residues. Per germline, CDR1 SGHTA and CDR2 FQGNSA.

The CDR3 region has the DNA TGTGCCAGCAGTCCCCTCGACAGGGAAGGTGAAGCTTTCTTT. It encodes CASSPLDREGEAFF. This rearrangement joins TRBV6-2 or TRBV6-3 to TRBJ1-1, with TRBD1 matching over 7 bases. The V segment lost 5 bases and the J segment 7 bases; nucleotides outside the gene matches: 10. Germline CDR1 reads MNHEY; CDR2 reads SVGEGT. The CDR3 extends over 14 amino acids.

This clonotype was counted only a few times. The chain combines TRBV11-2 with TRBJ2-7; D possibly corresponds to TRBD2 (6 bases). From germline, CDR1 is SGHAT and CDR2 FQNNGV. The CDR3 covers 17 residues. The germline V and J ends were trimmed by 5 bases and 4 bases, with 24 bases remaining between them. CDR3 bases: TGTGCCAGCAGCCCGGGACTCAAGCCTCCATTCACTTACGAGCAGTACTTC. Its translation: CASSPGLKPPFTYEQYF.

This clonotype was seen at least ten times. The chain links TRBV7-2 to TRBJ2-7; no reliable D call. The CDR3 loop spans 16 amino acids. V lost 1 base and J 3 bases, leaving 16 bases between the germline ends. CDR1 and CDR2 from the germline V gene are SGHTA and FQGNSA. In nucleotides, the CDR3 is TGTGCCAGCAGCTTAGGGTTCGATAGGAATAACTACGAGCAGTACTTC. Translation gives CASSLGFDRNNYEQYF.

This clonotype was recorded only once. The final CDR3 position lacks the conserved phenylalanine or tryptophan, pointing to a likely read error. The limits of the CDR3 on the DNA are not certain, so only TCRdb's listed CDR3 is given. The chain carries TRBV7-2 and TRBJ2-1; the D call of TRBD2 is as the table states it, not checked on the DNA. The germline CDR1 and CDR2 sequences are SGHTA and FQGNSA. Inclusive of both ends, the CDR3 amounts to 19 amino acids. The CDR3 region is CASSLAGLVRDRSYNEQFL.

The V and J genes are TRBV7-2 and TRBJ2-3; TRBD2 matches at 8 bases. This CDR3 spans 16 amino acids. Per the germline V gene, CDR1 is SGHTA and CDR2 is FQGNSA. V was pared by 5 bases and J by 0 bases, with 7 bases of the junction left unmatched. The CDR3 coding sequence is TGTGCCAGCAGCCGGACTAGCAGTCAGAGCACAGATACGCAGTATTTT. It translates to CASSRTSSQSTDTQYF.

The CDR3 protein is CASSQEGAFGSYTF. The CDR3 DNA is TGCGCCAGCAGCCAAGAGGGGGCCTTTGGAAGCTACACCTTC. V and J are TRBV4-1 and TRBJ1-2; D might be TRBD1 (6 bases). V was shortened by 0 bases and J by 9 bases, with 14 bases between the two germline ends. CDR1 is MGHRA and CDR2 is YSYEKL in the germline V gene. The CDR3 covers 14 residues.

The chain employs TRBV28 and TRBJ1-4; D is perhaps TRBD1 (6 bases). Trimming shortened V by 5 bases and J by 0 bases, and 13 bases separated the two germline ends. Germline-derived CDR1 and CDR2 are MDHEN and SYDVKM. There are 16 residues in the CDR3. The DNA of the CDR3 is TGTGCCAGCAGTGGGGGGGGCGCTGCAACTAATGAAAAACTGTTTTTT. Protein product: CASSGGGAATNEKLFF.

This chain uses TRBV4-1 with TRBJ2-2; 8 positions agree with TRBD2. The CDR3 sequence is 17 residues long. Germline loops: CDR1 MGHRA, CDR2 YSYEKL. The J segment lost 4 bases and the V segment lost 0 bases, leaving 7 bases of the junction unmatched. DNA of the CDR3: TGCGCCAGCAGCCAAGATCGGGGGGGCCTAGGCACCGGGGAGCTGTTTTTT. Translating it yields CASSQDRGGLGTGELFF.

The J gene is TRBJ2-2, the V gene TRBV23-1, with a tentative D call TRBD1 (5 bases). TRBV23-1 is an open reading frame whose function is uncertain. The V end was cut by 0 bases, the J end by 3 bases, with 11 bases between. There are 16 residues in the CDR3. The CDR3 nucleotides read TGCGCCAGCAGTCAATCCGGAAGGGGTGACACCGGGGAGCTGTTTTTT. It specifies CASSQSGRGDTGELFF.

The chain recombines TRBV12-3 or TRBV12-4 with TRBJ2-1; no definite D call. The CDR3 runs 15 residues. V was trimmed by 5 bases and J by 9 bases, leaving 20 bases between them. The CDR3 sequence: CASSTRRDTPSEQFF. DNA for the CDR3: TGTGCCAGCAGTACCCGGAGAGATACCCCATCTGAGCAGTTCTTC.

V usage is TRBV7-6 and J usage is TRBJ2-1; 7 positions match TRBD1. The ends lost 1 base at V and 8 bases at J; junction bases unmatched: 5. CDR1 and CDR2 from the germline V gene are SGHVS and FNYEAQ. This CDR3 spans 14 amino acids. The chain's CDR3 is CASSLERQGDEQFF. CDR3 nucleotides: TGTGCCAGCAGCTTAGAGCGGCAGGGGGATGAGCAGTTCTTC.

Only a few counts were recorded for this clonotype. This chain joins TRBV20-1 and TRBJ2-3, with D uncertain. V dropped 4 bases and J dropped 0 bases, with 11 bases sitting between them. Germline values: CDR1 DFQATT, CDR2 SNEGSKA (reference sequence). CDR3 length: 14 residues. The CDR3 protein is CSATKQSSTDTQYF. For the CDR3, the DNA is TGCAGTGCTACAAAGCAGTCTAGCACAGATACGCAGTATTTT.

The V call is TRBV2, the J call TRBJ2-3; D is ambiguous. The CDR3 loop spans 13 amino acids. V lost 4 bases, J lost 4 bases, and 9 bases lay in between. Germline CDR1 and CDR2: SNHLY and FYNNEI. DNA of the CDR3: TGTGCCAGCAGTGGTACTCGCGCAGATACGCAGTATTTT. Protein: CASSGTRADTQYF.

The gene calls are TRBV2 and TRBJ2-7; TRBD1 is a possible D gene (7 bases). From germline, CDR1 is SNHLY and CDR2 FYNNEI. The CDR3 runs 14 residues. V dropped 4 bases and J dropped 5 bases, with 15 bases sitting between them. The CDR3 loop is CASSGGDSNDEQYF. Written as DNA, the CDR3 is TGTGCCAGCAGTGGGGGGGACAGCAACGACGAGCAGTACTTC.